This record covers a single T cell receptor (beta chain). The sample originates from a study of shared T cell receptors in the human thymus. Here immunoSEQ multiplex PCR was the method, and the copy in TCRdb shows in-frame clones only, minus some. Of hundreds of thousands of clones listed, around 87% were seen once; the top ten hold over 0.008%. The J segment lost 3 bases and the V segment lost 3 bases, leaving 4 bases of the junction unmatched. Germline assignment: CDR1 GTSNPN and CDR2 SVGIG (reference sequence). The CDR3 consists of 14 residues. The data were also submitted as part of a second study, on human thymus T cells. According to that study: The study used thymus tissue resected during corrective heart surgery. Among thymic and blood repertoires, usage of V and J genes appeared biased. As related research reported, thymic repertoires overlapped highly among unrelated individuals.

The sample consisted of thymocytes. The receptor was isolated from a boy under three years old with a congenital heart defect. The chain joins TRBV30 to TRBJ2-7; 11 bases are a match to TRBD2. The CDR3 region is CAWRLAGAHYEQYF. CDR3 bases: TGTGCCTGGAGACTAGCGGGGGCCCACTACGAGCAGTACTTC.